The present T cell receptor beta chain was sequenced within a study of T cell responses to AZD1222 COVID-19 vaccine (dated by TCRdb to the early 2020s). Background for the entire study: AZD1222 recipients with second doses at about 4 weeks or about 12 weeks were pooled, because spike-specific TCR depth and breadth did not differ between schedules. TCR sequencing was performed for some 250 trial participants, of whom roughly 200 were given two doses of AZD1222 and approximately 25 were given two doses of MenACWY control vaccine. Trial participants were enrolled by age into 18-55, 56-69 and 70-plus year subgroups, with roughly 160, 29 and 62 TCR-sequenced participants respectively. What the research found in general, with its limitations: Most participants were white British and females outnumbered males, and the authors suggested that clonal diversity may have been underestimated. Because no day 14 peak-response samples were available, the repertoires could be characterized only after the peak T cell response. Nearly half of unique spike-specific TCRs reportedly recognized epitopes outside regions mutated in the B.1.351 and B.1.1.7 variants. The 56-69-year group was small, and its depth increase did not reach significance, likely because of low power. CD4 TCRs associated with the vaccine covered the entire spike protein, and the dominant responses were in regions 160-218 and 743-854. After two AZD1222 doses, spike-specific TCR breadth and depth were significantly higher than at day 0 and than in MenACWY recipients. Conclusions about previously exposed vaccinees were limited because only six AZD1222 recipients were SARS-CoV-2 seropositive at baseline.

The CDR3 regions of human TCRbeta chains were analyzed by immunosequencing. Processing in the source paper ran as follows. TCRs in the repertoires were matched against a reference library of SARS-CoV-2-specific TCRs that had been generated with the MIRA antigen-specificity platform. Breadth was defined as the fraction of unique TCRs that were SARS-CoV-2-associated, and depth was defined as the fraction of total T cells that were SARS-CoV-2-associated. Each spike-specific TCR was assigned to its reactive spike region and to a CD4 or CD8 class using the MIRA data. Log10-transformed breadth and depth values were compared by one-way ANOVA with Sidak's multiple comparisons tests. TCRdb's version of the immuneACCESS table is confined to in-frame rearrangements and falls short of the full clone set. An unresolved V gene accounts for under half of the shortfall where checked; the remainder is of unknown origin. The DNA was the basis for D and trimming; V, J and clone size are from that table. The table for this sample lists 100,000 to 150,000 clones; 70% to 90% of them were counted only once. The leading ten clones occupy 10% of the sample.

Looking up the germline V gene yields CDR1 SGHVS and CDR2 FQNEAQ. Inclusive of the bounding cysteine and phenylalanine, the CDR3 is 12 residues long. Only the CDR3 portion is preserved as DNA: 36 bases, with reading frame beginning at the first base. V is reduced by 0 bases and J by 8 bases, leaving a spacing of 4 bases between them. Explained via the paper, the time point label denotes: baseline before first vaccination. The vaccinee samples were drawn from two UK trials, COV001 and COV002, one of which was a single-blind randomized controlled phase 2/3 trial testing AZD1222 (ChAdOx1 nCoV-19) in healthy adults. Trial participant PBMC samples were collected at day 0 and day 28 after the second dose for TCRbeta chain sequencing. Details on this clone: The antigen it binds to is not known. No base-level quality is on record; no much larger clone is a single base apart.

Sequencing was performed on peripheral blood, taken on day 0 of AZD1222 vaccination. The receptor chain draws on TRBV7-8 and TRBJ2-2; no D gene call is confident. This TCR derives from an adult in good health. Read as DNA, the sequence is TGTGCCAGCAGCTTAGCCTTGGGGGAGCTGTTTTTT. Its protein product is CASSLALGELFF.